Here is one TCR beta chain with its context. The data are from a study of blood T cell repertoires in COVID-19. Study-level information: PBMCs, B-cell-depleted T cells, or T cells were the source of the cDNA or gDNA that made up the material.

Source study methods: Counts of nucleated cells, estimated from reference gene primer amplification, were obtained. Repertoires were generated with immunoSEQ multiplex PCR, while TCRdb's copy carries only in-frame clones and drops some. V and J calls and clone size are copied from that table; D and trimming were computed from the DNA. Among under 200,000 clones listed, nearly 90% were seen once. Unmatched junction bases numbered 9, after V lost 6 bases and J lost 2 bases. Germline loops: CDR1 SEHNR, CDR2 FQNEAQ (reference sequence). The CDR3 has 15 amino acids. The genes are TRBV7-9 and TRBJ1-1; TRBD1 matches at 7 bases. The sample was peripheral blood. This TCR was recovered from a man in his sixties with active or convalescent COVID-19. Written as DNA, the CDR3 is TGTGCCAGCAGTTCACAAGGGACAGCCAACACTGAAGCTTTCTTT. It yields the protein CASSSQGTANTEAFF.